This T cell receptor (beta chain) is from a study of blood T cell repertoires in COVID-19. The V end was cut by 5 bases, the J end by 2 bases, with 12 bases between. This CDR3 spans 14 amino acids. CDR1 and CDR2 from the germline V gene are MNHNY and SVGAGI (reference sequence). In the authors' methods: Nucleated cell number was recorded as an estimate derived from reference gene primer amplification. Assay used: immunoSEQ multiplex PCR; TCRdb lists only in-frame clones, some missing. For V, J and clone size, that table is used; D and trimming come from the DNA. The repertoire includes about 280,000 clones, around nine tenths of them detected once, and about 8.6% sits in the top ten.

The rearrangement joins TRBV6-6 to TRBJ2-5, with D hard to call. The sequence was obtained from a man aged 35-49 years with active or convalescent COVID-19. The sequenced sample was peripheral blood. The DNA for the CDR3 is TGTGCCAGCAGTACTCTTCCTAAGCAAGAGACCCAGTACTTC. Translated: CASSTLPKQETQYF.